What follows describes a single TCR beta chain. The target antigen is unknown. The data belong to a study of shared clonotypes between healthy human individuals. Study details: There were three CD4 naive, three CD4 memory, two CD8 naive and one CD8 memory plates per donor.

Study-level findings and limits: Compared with clonotypes that all four donors shared, non-shared clonotypes had lower generation probabilities. What limited the represented genetic and exposure-history diversity was the small number of donors.

Division of CD4+ cells produced a CD45RA+ naive subset and a CD45RA-negative memory subset. This CDR3 spans 14 amino acids. V was trimmed by 0 bases and J by 4 bases, leaving 7 bases between them. CDR1 SGHNT and CDR2 YENEEA come from the germline V gene. Here immunoSEQ multiplex PCR was the method, and the copy in TCRdb shows in-frame clones only, minus some. The sample holds hundreds of thousands of clones, roughly 73% seen once. The receptor was isolated from a young woman in good health. This chain connects TRBV11-3 to TRBJ2-1, with D unresolved. Source material: memory CD4+ T cells sorted from blood. Regarding subset: CD45RA-negative fraction. DNA for the CDR3: TGTGCCAGCAGCTTAGATAGTAAGTACAATGAGCAGTTCTTC. Translation gives CASSLDSKYNEQFF.